The 26 T cell receptor beta chains reported below all come from one sample, sequenced in a study of blood T cell repertoires in COVID-19. Method: immunoSEQ multiplex PCR; TCRdb's copy keeps in-frame clones and lacks some. The sample has some 120,000 clones; more than 90% are singletons. The sequenced sample was peripheral blood. The receptors were gathered from a man aged 45 to 65 with active COVID-19.

This clone was detected a few times. The chain is built from TRBV4-2 and TRBJ2-6; D is perhaps TRBD1 (6 bases). The V gene's germline CDR1 is LGHNA and CDR2 YNFKEQ. V lost 3 bases and J lost 0, with 12 bases in between. The CDR3 totals 17 residues. The CDR3 DNA reads TGTGCCAGCAGCCAGGATACAGGGACCTCTGGGGCCAACGTCCTGACTTTC. It is translated as CASSQDTGTSGANVLTF.

This clone has a single count. The V gene is TRBV5-4, the J gene TRBJ2-5, with D maybe TRBD1 (6 bases). Trimming removed 6 bases at V and 4 bases at J, with 13 bases between. CDR3 length: 13 amino acids. In germline, CDR1 is SGHNT, CDR2 YYREEE (reference sequence). CDR3 amino acids: CASTTDRGETQYF. CDR3 coding DNA: TGTGCCAGCACCACGGACAGAGGAGAGACCCAGTACTTC. The entire variable domain, with the rest obtained from reference TRBV5-4 and TRBJ2-5, is as follows: ETGVTQSPTHLIKTRGQQVTLRCSSQSGHNTVSWYQQALGQGPQFIFQYYREEENGRGNFPPRFSGLQFPNYSSELNVNALELDDSALYLCASTTDRGETQYFGPGTRLLVL.

The J gene is TRBJ1-4, the V gene TRBV5-1; TRBD1 aligns across 9 bases. This CDR3 has 17 amino acids. Germline CDR1 and CDR2: SGHRS and YFSETQ. Trimming removed 4 bases from V and 0 bases from J; junction bases left unmatched: 7. The CDR3 sequence: CASSKGQGTATNEKLFF. The CDR3, as DNA: TGCGCCAGCAGCAAGGGACAGGGTACTGCAACTAATGAAAAACTGTTTTTT.

This sequence joins TRBV5-1 and TRBJ1-3, with TRBD1 matching 9 bases. Germline V lookup: CDR1 SGHRS, CDR2 YFSETQ. The V and J ends lost 2 bases and 3 bases, in that order; junction bases with no gene match: 12. The CDR3 is 18 residues long. The CDR3 loop is CASSFTTTGTGYGNTIYF. The CDR3 DNA reads TGCGCCAGCAGCTTTACGACGACCGGGACAGGGTATGGAAACACCATATATTTT.

The chain couples TRBV2 to TRBJ2-1; 8 nucleotides align to TRBD1. V lost 7 bases and J lost 5; bases outside the gene matches: 7. The CDR3 extends over 14 amino acids. The germline V gene has CDR1 SNHLY and CDR2 FYNNEI. The CDR3 nucleotides read TGTGCCAGCACCAGGGGGCGGTCGGACAATGAGCAGTTCTTC. Protein: CASTRGRSDNEQFF.

The chain couples TRBV19 to TRBJ1-4; 9 nucleotides agree with TRBD1. The CDR3 covers 15 residues. Per germline, CDR1 LNHDA and CDR2 SQIVND (reference sequence). The junction had 3 bases not matched to a gene; V was cut back by 5 bases and J by 2 bases. The CDR3 DNA follows: TGTGCCAGTAGTTCCGGACAGGGGACTAATGAAAAACTGTTTTTT. Residues: CASSSGQGTNEKLFF.

V gene TRBV5-1 combines with J gene TRBJ2-1; 9 nucleotides agree with TRBD2. This CDR3 has 15 residues. V was clipped by 4 bases and J by 1 base; unmatched bases: 3. The germline V gene encodes CDR1 SGHRS and CDR2 YFSETQ. The DNA for the CDR3 is TGCGCCAGCAGCCTGGGACTAGCTTCCTACAATGAGCAGTTCTTC. This sequence encodes CASSLGLASYNEQFF. The full variable domain, completed using reference TRBV5-1 and TRBJ2-1, is KAGVTQTPRYLIKTRGQQVTLSCSPISGHRSVSWYQQTPGQGLQFLFEYFSETQRNKGNFPGRFSGRQFSNSRSEMNVSTLELGDSALYLCASSLGLASYNEQFFGPGTRLTVL.

The rearrangement uses TRBV6-2 or TRBV6-3 and TRBJ2-7; 12 nucleotides agree with TRBD2. Germline V CDR1 and CDR2: MNHEY, SVGEGT. Trimming at V came to 4 bases and at J to 7 bases, leaving 11 bases not matched to a gene. The CDR3 is 16 amino acids. Here the CDR3 reads CASSSPPSGRAREQYV. The DNA of the CDR3 is TGTGCCAGCAGTTCCCCCCCTAGCGGGAGGGCGAGGGAGCAGTACGTC.

V gene TRBV7-9 combines with J gene TRBJ1-3, with D unresolved. The CDR3 has 16 residues. The germline V gene encodes CDR1 SEHNR and CDR2 FQNEAQ (reference sequence). V lost 2 bases to trimming and J lost 6 bases, with 17 bases between them. CDR3: CASSLSKAKSQNTIYF. The CDR3 DNA sequence: TGTGCCAGCAGCTTATCAAAAGCCAAGTCCCAAAACACCATATATTTT. Supplemented by reference TRBV7-9 and TRBJ1-3, the full variable domain reads DTGVSQNPRHKITKRGQNVTFRCDPISEHNRLYWYRQTLGQGPEFLTYFQNEAQLEKSRLLSDRFSAERPKGSFSTLEIQRTEQGDSAMYLCASSLSKAKSQNTIYFGEGSWLTVV.

The chain has TRBV7-2 and TRBJ2-1; TRBD2 agrees at 11 bases. Trimming took 4 bases from V and 15 from J; bases not matched to a gene: 8. Germline V gene sequence: CDR1 SGHTA, CDR2 FQGNSA. The CDR3 is 13 amino acids. The DNA for the CDR3 is TGTGCCAGCAGCTCTGGACTAGCGGGCAAGCGGTTCTTC. Translated, it gives CASSSGLAGKRFF.

The chain couples TRBV3-1 (or the pseudogene TRBV3-2) to TRBJ2-1; TRBD2 is a possible D gene (5 bases). Trimming took 4 bases from V and 9 from J, leaving 25 bases between them. CDR1 and CDR2 (germline): LGHDT, YNNKEL (reference sequence). This CDR3 contains 17 residues. The CDR3: CASSPQVTGIGSGEQFF. The DNA for the CDR3 is TGTGCCAGCAGCCCCCAAGTCACGGGAATCGGTAGTGGTGAGCAGTTCTTC.

The chain has TRBV2 and TRBJ1-4; 7 bases align to TRBD1. The V gene end was trimmed by 6 bases and the J gene end by 6 bases; junction bases not matched to a gene: 4. Per the germline V gene, CDR1 is SNHLY and CDR2 is FYNNEI. CDR3 length equals 13 residues. The CDR3 DNA is TGTGCCAGCAGGCCACAGGGGTATGAAAAACTGTTTTTT. Amino acids: CASRPQGYEKLFF.

The J gene is TRBJ1-1, the V gene TRBV19; D uncertain. Germline V gives CDR1 LNHDA, CDR2 SQIVND (reference sequence). The length of the CDR3 is 16 residues. Between the trimmed V and J ends, which lost 4 bases and 4 bases, there was a span of 19 bases. CDR3 in DNA: TGTGCCAGTAGTACCGCGGGAGGAGCCCGGAGCACTGAAGCTTTCTTT. Its protein product is CASSTAGGARSTEAFF.

The chain links TRBV5-1 to TRBJ2-7; the D gene is possibly TRBD1 (6 bases). In germline, CDR1 is SGHRS, CDR2 YFSETQ. This CDR3 is 15 amino acids long. V was trimmed by 4 bases and J by 7 bases, leaving 21 bases between them. CDR3 sequence reads: CASSPGATRTGEQYF. The CDR3 DNA follows: TGCGCCAGCAGCCCAGGGGCTACCCGAACGGGAGAGCAGTACTTC.

V is TRBV5-1 and J is TRBJ2-5; 10 bases align to TRBD2. Looked up from germline, CDR1 is SGHRS and CDR2 is YFSETQ. J lost 2 bases, V lost 3 bases, and 4 bases had no gene match. CDR3 length equals 15 residues. The CDR3 loop reads CASSSLAGAQETQYF. In DNA form, the CDR3 reads TGCGCCAGCAGCTCCCTAGCGGGGGCTCAAGAGACCCAGTACTTC.

V usage is TRBV19 and J usage is TRBJ1-1; no reliable D call. Per the germline V gene, CDR1 is LNHDA and CDR2 is SQIVND (reference sequence). The CDR3 totals 15 residues. V was cut by 5 bases and J by 8 bases, with 21 bases left in between. The DNA for the CDR3 is TGTGCCAGTAGTCCTAACCCATCTGACTCAATAGAAGCTTTCTTT. Protein sequence: CASSPNPSDSIEAFF.

V is TRBV7-9 and J is TRBJ2-5; 9 bases align to TRBD1. The germline CDR1 and CDR2 sequences are SEHNR and FQNEAQ (reference sequence). V shed 7 bases, J shed 3 bases, and the junction held 6 bases outside the gene matches. This CDR3 is 14 amino acids long. The CDR3 region has the DNA TGTGCCAGCACTACCCGGGACAGGGAAGAGACCCAGTACTTC. This gives the protein CASTTRDREETQYF. Filled out from reference TRBV7-9 and TRBJ2-5, the complete variable domain reads DTGVSQNPRHKITKRGQNVTFRCDPISEHNRLYWYRQTLGQGPEFLTYFQNEAQLEKSRLLSDRFSAERPKGSFSTLEIQRTEQGDSAMYLCASTTRDREETQYFGPGTRLLVL.

This sequence joins TRBV5-6 and TRBJ1-3; 7 nucleotides align to TRBD1. CDR1 and CDR2 from the germline V gene are SGHDT and YYEEEE. This CDR3 spans 13 amino acids. With V trimmed by 8 bases and J by 6 bases, 8 bases remained unmatched. CDR3 DNA sequence: TGTGCCAGTCAGGGACAGTCCTTAAACACCATATATTTT. This gives the protein CASQGQSLNTIYF.

The gene calls are TRBV13 and TRBJ2-7; 9 bases fit TRBD1. The CDR3 length is 14 residues. Germline CDR1 reads PRHDT; CDR2 reads FYEKMQ (reference sequence). V lost 3 bases to trimming and J lost 3 bases; unmatched junction nucleotides: 3. The CDR3 spells CASSFGTGFYEQYF. The CDR3 nucleotides read TGTGCCAGCAGCTTTGGGACAGGGTTCTACGAGCAGTACTTC.

A note on this clone: Other DNA sequences in the same sample also yield this CDR3. J is TRBJ1-5 and V is TRBV18; maybe TRBD1 (6 bases). V was cut by 2 bases and J by 4 bases, with 6 bases left in between. Per germline, CDR1 KGHSH and CDR2 LQKENI. The CDR3 loop spans 13 amino acids. CDR3 bases: TGTGCCAGCTCACCAGGACAGAATCAGCCCCAGCATTTT. It codes for CASSPGQNQPQHF. Variable domain in full (rest from reference TRBV18 and TRBJ1-5): NAGVMQNPRHLVRRRGQEARLRCSPMKGHSHVYWYRQLPEEGLKFMVYLQKENIIDESGMPKERFSAEFPKEGPSILRIQQVVRGDSAAYFCASSPGQNQPQHFGDGTRLSIL.

In this sample, this clone turned up a few times. The chain recombines TRBV7-9 with TRBJ2-7; 9 nucleotides match TRBD1. Per the germline V gene, CDR1 is SEHNR and CDR2 is FQNEAQ (reference sequence). The CDR3 is 14 residues long. J lost 9 bases, V lost 0 bases, and 6 bases had no gene match. Written as DNA, the CDR3 is TGTGCCAGCAGCTTAGCGCGGGACAGGGTTCGGCAGTACTTC. It encodes CASSLARDRVRQYF.

This clone was seen only once. The chain combines TRBV5-6 with TRBJ2-7, with D perhaps TRBD1 (5 bases). V shed 4 bases and J shed 3 bases, with 11 bases lying between them. The CDR3 contains 13 residues. Per the germline V gene, CDR1 is SGHDT and CDR2 is YYEEEE. This CDR3 is CASSRKGVYEQYV. Written as DNA, the CDR3 is TGTGCCAGCAGCCGAAAAGGGGTCTACGAGCAGTACGTC.

This rearrangement joins TRBV7-9 to TRBJ2-5, with D perhaps matching TRBD2 (6 bases). This CDR3 region has 17 residues. CDR1 and CDR2 from the germline V gene are SEHNR and FQNEAQ (reference sequence). Between the trimmed V and J ends, which lost 7 bases and 4 bases, there was a span of 25 bases. The CDR3 region has the DNA TGTGCCAGCACCAATTCCCCAGACCTAGCGCGGAGAGAGACCCAGTACTTC. Translating it yields CASTNSPDLARRETQYF.

The genes are TRBV11-2 and TRBJ2-5; maybe TRBD2 (5 bases). Germline V gives CDR1 SGHAT, CDR2 FQNNGV. The CDR3 has 14 amino acids. V was cut by 1 base and J by 5 bases, with 11 bases left in between. DNA of the CDR3: TGTGCCAGCAGCTTAGGGCGGGCTGGGGAGACCCAGTACTTC. Translating it yields CASSLGRAGETQYF.

The chain carries TRBV19 and TRBJ1-1; D gene ambiguous. CDR3 length equals 14 residues. V was clipped by 1 base and J by 3 bases, with 9 bases between them. Germline-derived CDR1 and CDR2 are LNHDA and SQIVND (reference sequence). As DNA, the CDR3 is TGTGCCAGTAGTATAGCAGTTTTTTACACTGAAGCTTTCTTT. This translates into CASSIAVFYTEAFF. The full variable domain, in which reference TRBV19 and TRBJ1-1 provide the parts outside the CDR3, is DGGITQSPKYLFRKEGQNVTLSCEQNLNHDAMYWYRQDPGQGLRLIYYSQIVNDFQKGDIAEGYSVSREKKESFPLTVTSAQKNPTAFYLCASSIAVFYTEAFFGQGTRLTVV.

Concerning this clone itself: At one end, the junction sequence differs from germline, possibly due to a read error. The chain's CDR3 is CAISESGGQGGHRNQPQHF. The CDR3 DNA sequence: TGTGCCATCAGCGAGTCTGGGGGTCAGGGAGGGCACAGGAATCAGCCCCAGCATTTT. The rearrangement links TRBV10-3 to TRBJ1-5; D might be TRBD1 (5 bases). The CDR3 is made up of 19 amino acids. Germline CDR1 is ENHRY and CDR2 is SYGVKD.